The rows below give T cell receptor beta chains drawn from one sample of a study of blood T cell repertoires in COVID-19. TCRdb's table, derived via immunoSEQ multiplex PCR, lists solely in-frame clones and lacks some. The profile shows hundreds of thousands of clones, around 84% of them singletons. Material: PBMCs or T cells enriched from blood (not recorded which). The receptor set was obtained from a woman between 25 and 40 years old who had been exposed to COVID-19. Both conserved end residues are part of each CDR3. D genes are given only for firm matches. Where a row states a size, it is once, few, many or the class of an expanded clone; other rows omit it.

TRBJ1-6,TRBV30,NA,NA,TGTGCCTGGAGTACCCTTCTGACTACCCTCCACTTT,CAWSTLLTTLHF
TRBJ2-1,TRBV5-1,TRBD2,once,TGCGCCAGCAGCGAGGGACTAGCGGGGGGCCCCTCCGCATACAATGAGCAGTTCTTC,CASSEGLAGGPSAYNEQFF
TRBJ2-5,TRBV5-6,NA,NA,TGTGCCAGCAGCTTGGATCGTCAGGGGAAAGAGACCCAGTACTTC,CASSLDRQGKETQYF
TRBJ1-1,TRBV5-1,NA,NA,TGCGCCAGCAGCTCAATGATCAGGTCCTACATGAACACTGAAGCTTTCTTT,CASSSMIRSYMNTEAFF
TRBJ1-1,TRBV2,TRBD1,NA,TGTGCCAGCAGTGGACAGGGGCCGGGGACTGAAGCTTTCTTT,CASSGQGPGTEAFF
TRBJ1-1,TRBV28,NA,NA,TGTGCCAGCAGTTTGGGGGGGAGGGCTTTCTTT,CASSLGGRAFF
TRBJ1-4,TRBV2,NA,NA,TGTGCCAGCAGAGGTGAGGTGCGAGGTGAAAAACTGTTTTTT,CASRGEVRGEKLFF
TRBJ1-2,TRBV11-1,NA,NA,TGTGCCAGCAGCTTCCTTGATGGGGCACACTATGGCTACACCTTC,CASSFLDGAHYGYTF
TRBJ2-1,TRBV19,NA,NA,TGTGCCAGTAGTATAAGATGGGCCCCCATCTACAATGAGCAGTTCTTC,CASSIRWAPIYNEQFF
TRBJ2-7,TRBV28,TRBD1,NA,TGTGCCAGCAGCCTCCTAATGGCCCGACAGGGGGTGATCTACGAGCAGTACTTC,CASSLLMARQGVIYEQYF
TRBJ1-2,TRBV7-3,NA,NA,TGTGCCAGCAGACTGAAGGGGCCTCCCTATCCGAACTATGGCTACACCTTC,CASRLKGPPYPNYGYTF
TRBJ2-1,TRBV3-1/TRBV3-2,TRBD1,NA,TGTGCCAGCAGCCAGGGATCTCCGGGACAGGGGGCTCTAGATGAGCAGTTCTTC,CASSQGSPGQGALDEQFF
TRBJ1-2,TRBV28,NA,NA,TGTGCCAGCACCTCTGGACAGGGCTACACCTTC,CASTSGQGYTF
TRBJ1-5,TRBV6-5,NA,NA,TGTGCCAGCAACAGGGACGCCAATCAGCCCCAGCATTTT,CASNRDANQPQHF
TRBJ1-5,TRBV10-3,NA,few,TGTGCCATCAGTGAGTCGACGGACAATCAGCATTTT,CAISESTDNQHF
TRBJ1-3,TRBV9,NA,few,TGTGCCAGCAGCGGACTTAACTCTGGAAACACCATATATTTT,CASSGLNSGNTIYF
TRBJ1-2,TRBV2,TRBD1,few,TGTGCCAGCGGAGGGGTGGGACAGGCTGGCTACACCTTC,CASGGVGQAGYTF
TRBJ1-6,TRBV3-1/TRBV3-2,TRBD1,NA,TGTGCCAGCAGCCAAGAACAGGGGGATAATTCACCCCTCCACTTT,CASSQEQGDNSPLHF
TRBJ2-1,TRBV28,TRBD1,NA,TGTGCCAGCAGCGGACAGGGGGCTATCTCCTACAATGAGCAGTTCTTC,CASSGQGAISYNEQFF
TRBJ1-3,TRBV7-3,NA,NA,TGTGCCAGCAGCCTGCCATCTAGGGGCCCTTCCAACTCTGGAAACACCATATATTTT,CASSLPSRGPSNSGNTIYF
TRBJ1-2,TRBV4-3,TRBD1,few,TGCGCCAGCAGCCATGTCTCCGGGACAGACTATGGCTACACCTTC,CASSHVSGTDYGYTF
TRBJ2-7,TRBV19,NA,NA,TGTGCCAGTAGTATAGGGGGCGCTGGCTACGAGCAGTACTTC,CASSIGGAGYEQYF
TRBJ2-4,TRBV6-5,NA,NA,TGTGCCAGCAGGAACCCCCCGGGGAACATTCAGTACTTC,CASRNPPGNIQYF
TRBJ1-3,TRBV20-1,NA,NA,TGCAGTGCTAGTTTGCGGGACCTCCCGGCCGACACCATATATTTT,CSASLRDLPADTIYF
TRBJ2-3,TRBV5-1,NA,NA,TGCGCCAGCAGGCAGACAGGACAACAAGCAGATACGCAGTATTTT,CASRQTGQQADTQYF
TRBJ1-2,TRBV5-1,TRBD1,NA,TGCGCCAGCAGCTTGGGACAGGGGGAAGGCTACACCTTC,CASSLGQGEGYTF
TRBJ1-3,TRBV5-4,TRBD1,many,TGTGCCAGCAGCCAGGGGACAGGGGACGGAAACACCATATATTTT,CASSQGTGDGNTIYF
TRBJ2-5,TRBV4-1,TRBD1,once,TGCGCCAGCAGCCAAGTTATAGACAGGGTGAGGGAGACCCAGTACTTC,CASSQVIDRVRETQYF
TRBJ2-7,TRBV28,TRBD1,NA,TGTGCCAGCTCCCCGGGACAGGGGCCCTACGAGCAGTACTTC,CASSPGQGPYEQYF
TRBJ1-2,TRBV6-1,NA,NA,TGTGCCAGCAGTGATCAGGGGTATGGCTACACCTTC,CASSDQGYGYTF
TRBJ2-1,TRBV6-2/TRBV6-3,TRBD2,NA,TGTGCCAGCAGTTCAAGCGGGGGGCTATATCGACAATCCTACAATGAGCAGTTCTTC,CASSSSGGLYRQSYNEQFF
TRBJ2-4,TRBV12-3/TRBV12-4,NA,NA,TGTGCCAGCAGTTTTAATTGGGGGGGCTTTCCGGACTTC,CASSFNWGGFPDF
TRBJ2-7,TRBV28,NA,NA,TGTGCCATCAGAGGACAGATTCTCTCCGAGCAGTACTTC,CAIRGQILSEQYF
TRBJ2-7,TRBV25-1,NA,NA,TGTGCCAGCAGACATATACAGTTCTTGGGGCACTACGAGCAGTACTTC,CASRHIQFLGHYEQYF
TRBJ1-1,TRBV28,TRBD1,NA,TGTGCCAGCAGGAGGGGGCACACTGAAGCTTTCTTT,CASRRGHTEAFF
TRBJ1-2,TRBV4-3,TRBD1,NA,TGCGCCAGCAGCCAATCGCCGGGACAGGCAGTTTATGGCTACACCTTC,CASSQSPGQAVYGYTF
TRBJ2-6,TRBV3-1/TRBV3-2,NA,NA,TGTGCCAGCAGCGGCAGTGGGGCCAACGTCCTGACTTTC,CASSGSGANVLTF
TRBJ1-2,TRBV29-1,NA,once,TGCAGCGTTGTAGTCTGGCAGGGTCGGGCTGGCTACACCTTC,CSVVVWQGRAGYTF
TRBJ2-1,TRBV28,TRBD2,NA,TGTGCCAGCAGCCAAATTAGCGGGAGGGCCATCCATGAGCAGTTCTTC,CASSQISGRAIHEQFF
TRBJ2-6,TRBV7-3,TRBD2,once,TGTGCCAGCAGCCTCCTCGGCCGACTAGCGGGTCCCTCTGGGGCCAACGTCCTGACTTTC,CASSLLGRLAGPSGANVLTF
TRBJ1-2,TRBV5-5,TRBD1,NA,TGTGCCAGCAGCCAAAACCCGAGACAGGGACGGGGAGGCTACACCTTC,CASSQNPRQGRGGYTF
TRBJ1-1,TRBV7-9,NA,once,TGTGCCAGCAGCTTGGCGGCGGTAAACACTGAAGCTTTCTTT,CASSLAAVNTEAFF
TRBJ2-1,TRBV7-2,TRBD2,NA,TGTGCCAGCAGCCCCACCCATTTTCTAGCGGGGGGCAATGAGCAGTTCTTC,CASSPTHFLAGGNEQFF
TRBJ1-5,TRBV7-9,NA,NA,TGTGCCAGCAGTTATAGTAATCAGCCCCAGCATTTT,CASSYSNQPQHF
TRBJ1-2,TRBV7-9,TRBD1,NA,TGTGCCAGCAGCGCCGGGTTGGGACAGATGGATGGCTACACCTTC,CASSAGLGQMDGYTF
TRBJ2-5,TRBV5-4,NA,NA,TGTGCCAGCAGCTCCGCCGGGACACCCTCTCAAGAGACCCAGTACTTC,CASSSAGTPSQETQYF
TRBJ1-5,TRBV10-3,NA,NA,TGTGCCATCAGTGAAGGAGGTAGCAATCAGCCCCAGCATTTT,CAISEGGSNQPQHF
TRBJ2-1,TRBV5-1,TRBD1,once,TGCGCCAGCAGCTTGACAGGGGGCTACAATGAGCAGTTCTTC,CASSLTGGYNEQFF
TRBJ1-2,TRBV3-1/TRBV3-2,NA,once,TGTGCCAGCAGCCAAGAGCCTGCAGGGGACGGCTACACCTTC,CASSQEPAGDGYTF
TRBJ2-7,TRBV4-2,TRBD2,once,TGTGCCAGCAGCCAAGGGGCGGGGAGGGACGAGCAGTACTTC,CASSQGAGRDEQYF
TRBJ2-7,TRBV27,TRBD1,NA,TGTGCCAGCAGTTTAAGGCAGGGGGACTACGAGCAGTACTTC,CASSLRQGDYEQYF
TRBJ2-7,TRBV6-5,TRBD2,once,TGTGCCAGCAGTTTCCGGGGGGGGTGGAGGAACGAGCAGTACTTC,CASSFRGGWRNEQYF
TRBJ1-1,TRBV9,TRBD1,NA,TGTGCCAGCAGCGTGACGGACAGGGTAAACACTGAAGCTTTCTTT,CASSVTDRVNTEAFF
TRBJ1-3,TRBV5-1,TRBD1,NA,TGCGCCAGCAGCAGGGACAGGGGAGGCTCTGGAAACACCATATATTTT,CASSRDRGGSGNTIYF
TRBJ1-1,TRBV7-6,NA,few,TGTGCCAGCAGCTTAACAGGGAGCCTGAACACTGAAGCTTTCTTT,CASSLTGSLNTEAFF
TRBJ1-4,TRBV5-1,TRBD1,NA,TGCGCCAGCAGCCGCGACCCGCAGGGGGCGGAAAAACTGTTTTTT,CASSRDPQGAEKLFF
TRBJ1-1,TRBV27,NA,once,TGTGCCAGCAGTTTAGTGTTTGCGGGGGATCTGAACACTGAAGCTTTCTTT,CASSLVFAGDLNTEAFF
TRBJ2-3,TRBV28,TRBD2,NA,TGTGCCAGCAGTTCCAACTTTAGGTCTAGCGGGGACTACACAGATACGCAGTATTTT,CASSSNFRSSGDYTDTQYF
TRBJ2-5,TRBV7-3,NA,NA,TGTGCCAGCAGCTTATTGGCGGAAGAGACCCAGTACTTC,CASSLLAEETQYF
TRBJ2-1,TRBV28,TRBD2,NA,TGTGCCAGCACCCGAGGGCTAGCGGGGTACAATGAGCAGTTCTTC,CASTRGLAGYNEQFF